This entry lists 10 T cell receptor beta chains sequenced from one sample in a study of shared clonotypes between healthy human individuals. TCRdb keeps only in-frame clones here, not all; method: immunoSEQ multiplex PCR. The sample has more than 80,000 clones, roughly two thirds seen once; the top ten hold more than 40%. Sequenced material: memory CD8+ T cells sorted from blood. Subset described: CD45RO+ cells pooled with CCR7-negative TemRA cells. The source is a man aged 25-45 years in good health.

The DNA for the CDR3 is TGTGCCAGCACCCCGGGACTAGCAGTGATCGGCGGGGAGCTGTTTTTT. Translation gives CASTPGLAVIGGELFF. The chain couples TRBV28 to TRBJ2-2; 9 bases are a match to TRBD2. This CDR3 is built from 16 residues. The germline V gene has CDR1 MDHEN and CDR2 SYDVKM. The ends lost 7 bases at V and 7 bases at J; junction bases unmatched: 13.

This clone came up many times. V is TRBV28 and J is TRBJ1-5; 7 nucleotides agree with TRBD1. The CDR3 consists of 17 residues. Unmatched junction bases numbered 11, after V lost 2 bases and J lost 4 bases. Germline loops: CDR1 MDHEN, CDR2 SYDVKM. The CDR3 DNA reads as TGTGCCAGCAGTTTAATTTCTCTGGGACAGTTTAATCAGCCCCAGCATTTT. Protein sequence: CASSLISLGQFNQPQHF.

This clone was detected a few times. The CDR3 region has the DNA TGTGCCAGCAGCTTTCTAGGGCAGGGGCTCAATCAGCCCCAGCATTTT. Translating it yields CASSFLGQGLNQPQHF. The V call is TRBV7-2, the J call TRBJ1-5; TRBD1 is a possible D gene (6 bases). The CDR3 loop spans 16 amino acids. Looked up from germline, CDR1 is SGHTA and CDR2 is FQGNSA. Trimming took off 3 bases at V and 3 bases at J, with 15 bases between the two ends. The full variable domain, completed using reference TRBV7-2 and TRBJ1-5, is GAGVSQSPSNKVTEKGKDVELRCDPISGHTALYWYRQSLGQGLEFLIYFQGNSAPDKSGLPSDRFSAERTGGSVSTLTIQRTQQEDSAVYLCASSFLGQGLNQPQHFGDGTRLSIL.

The gene calls are TRBV11-3 and TRBJ2-7; D may be TRBD1 (5 bases). This CDR3 is built from 13 residues. V lost 5 bases and J lost 3, with 11 bases in between. Germline V gene sequence: CDR1 SGHNT, CDR2 YENEEA. The CDR3 DNA sequence: TGTGCCAGCAGCCTTCGACAGCACTACGAGCAGTACTTC. Protein: CASSLRQHYEQYF.

The chain has TRBV12-5 and TRBJ2-5; possibly TRBD2 for D (6 bases). The germline gives CDR1 LGHNT, CDR2 FRNRAP. V was cut by 6 bases and J by 5 bases, with 28 bases left in between. The CDR3 is made up of 18 amino acids. The CDR3 region has the DNA TGTGCTAGTGGCATCGCTGGGAGTGGCGGGGCCCTCGGGGAGACCCAGTACTTC. Encoded protein: CASGIAGSGGALGETQYF.

This clone appeared a few times. CDR3: CASSRTSRKAKNIQYF. Written as DNA, the CDR3 is TGTGCCAGCAGCAGGACTAGCAGAAAAGCCAAAAACATTCAGTACTTC. The chain combines TRBV7-8 with TRBJ2-4; TRBD2 agrees at 8 bases. This CDR3 comprises 16 residues. V lost 5 bases to trimming and J lost 0 bases; unmatched junction nucleotides: 6. Germline V gene data show CDR1 as SGHVS and CDR2 as FQNEAQ.

This clone occurred many times. This clone may be a read error of a much larger clone one base away. This sample also contains other DNA sequences that code for the same CDR3. V usage is TRBV10-2 and J usage is TRBJ1-5; no clear D gene. CDR1 is WSHSY and CDR2 is SAAADI in the germline V gene. V was trimmed by 0 bases and J by 0 bases, leaving 9 bases between them. This CDR3 has 16 amino acids. CDR3 coding DNA: TGCGCCAGCAGTGAGTCCCCCGGTAATAGCAATCAGCCCCAGCATTTT. It codes for CASSESPGNSNQPQHF.

This sequence joins TRBV19 and TRBJ2-5, with TRBD1 matching 8 bases. V trimming: 0 bases; J trimming: 2 bases; junction bases outside the gene matches: 2. CDR3 length: 15 amino acids. Germline lookup yields CDR1 LNHDA and CDR2 SQIVND (reference sequence). The CDR3 here is CASSIEDRAQETQYF. In nucleotides, the CDR3 is TGTGCCAGTAGTATAGAGGACAGGGCGCAAGAGACCCAGTACTTC.

This clone was counted at least ten times. The chain employs TRBV4-3 and TRBJ2-1; TRBD2 matches 12 bases. V shed 3 bases, J shed 4 bases, and the junction held 4 bases outside the gene matches. The CDR3 totals 16 residues. Germline V lookup: CDR1 LGHNA, CDR2 YSLEER. The CDR3 is CASSHGLAGGYNEQFF. The DNA for the CDR3 is TGCGCCAGCAGCCACGGCCTAGCGGGAGGGTACAATGAGCAGTTCTTC.

The CDR3 DNA reads as TGTGCCAGCAGCCACCCCGACAGGGGGCGCAGGGAGACCCAGTACTTC. Amino acids: CASSHPDRGRRETQYF. This chain joins TRBV7-9 and TRBJ2-5, with TRBD1 identical over 10 bases. The CDR3 is 16 residues long. Germline CDR1 reads SEHNR; CDR2 reads FQNEAQ (reference sequence). V lost 5 bases, J lost 5 bases, and 11 bases stayed unmatched.